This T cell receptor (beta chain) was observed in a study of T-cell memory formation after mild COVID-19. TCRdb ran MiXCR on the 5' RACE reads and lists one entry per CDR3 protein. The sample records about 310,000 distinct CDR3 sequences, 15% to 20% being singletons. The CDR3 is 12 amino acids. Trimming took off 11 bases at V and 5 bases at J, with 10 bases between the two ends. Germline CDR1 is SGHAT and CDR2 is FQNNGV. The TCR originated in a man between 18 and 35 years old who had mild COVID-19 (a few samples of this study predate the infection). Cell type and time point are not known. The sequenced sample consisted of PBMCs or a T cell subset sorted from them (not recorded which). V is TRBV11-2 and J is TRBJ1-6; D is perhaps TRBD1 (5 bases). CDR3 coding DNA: TGTGCCGCCGGGGGTAATAATTCACCCCTCCACTTT. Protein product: CAAGGNNSPLHF.